This entry lists 21 T cell receptor beta chains sequenced from one sample in a study of cytomegalovirus exposure and HLA in healthy donors (dated by TCRdb to 2016 to 2017). The method behind the library was the immunoSEQ multiplex PCR assay. TCRdb carries this immuneACCESS record with in-frame sequences only. Its versions omit some clonotypes, under half of them owing to an unresolved V gene in the studies checked, with the rest unexplained. Here the sample has roughly 250,000 clones; more than 75% occur a single time. Around 1.2% of the sample goes to the ten largest clones. The sequenced sample consisted of PBMCs. Every receptor here comes from a woman in her twenties or thirties in good health and CMV-seropositive.

V is TRBV2 and J is TRBJ2-2, with TRBD1 identical over 7 bases. CDR1 is SNHLY, CDR2 FYNNEI, per germline. The CDR3 length is 16 residues. After removal of 7 bases from V and 5 bases from J, the junction contained 13 bases not matched to a gene. CDR3 region: CASTRDRTGPTGELFF. For the CDR3, the DNA is TGTGCCAGCACTCGGGATCGGACAGGACCTACCGGGGAGCTGTTTTTT.

V is TRBV27 and J is TRBJ1-1; no reliable D call. Trimming left V 7 bases short and J 5 bases short, with 14 bases between. Germline values: CDR1 MNHEY, CDR2 SMNVEV (reference sequence). The CDR3 runs 13 residues. CDR3 nucleotide sequence: TGTGCCAGCACAATCACAAGAGGGACTGAAGCTTTCTTT. Translation gives CASTITRGTEAFF.

The chain couples TRBV18 to TRBJ2-1; 9 bases line up with TRBD2. Per germline, CDR1 KGHSH and CDR2 LQKENI. Trimming removed 1 base from V and 4 bases from J; junction bases left unmatched: 5. CDR3 length equals 16 residues. The CDR3 loop reads CASSPLGLAIYNEQFF. The CDR3 DNA is TGTGCCAGCTCACCACTAGGACTAGCGATATACAATGAGCAGTTCTTC. Full variable domain (remainder filled in from reference TRBV18 and TRBJ2-1): NAGVMQNPRHLVRRRGQEARLRCSPMKGHSHVYWYRQLPEEGLKFMVYLQKENIIDESGMPKERFSAEFPKEGPSILRIQQVVRGDSAAYFCASSPLGLAIYNEQFFGPGTRLTVL.

The chain carries TRBV19 and TRBJ2-7, with 11 bases lining up with TRBD1. Looked up from germline, CDR1 is LNHDA and CDR2 is SQIVND (reference sequence). The CDR3 sequence is 15 residues long. V lost 8 bases, J lost 5 bases, and 11 bases stayed unmatched. The CDR3 DNA reads as TGTGCCAGTTCTAGTTTGGGACAGGGGGACGACGAGCAGTACTTC. It translates to CASSSLGQGDDEQYF.

CDR3 in amino acids: CASSPQAGGLANTQYF. CDR3 nucleotide sequence: TGTGCCAGCAGCCCCCAAGCGGGCGGCCTTGCGAATACGCAGTATTTT. The gene calls are TRBV7-3 and TRBJ2-3; tentative D call: TRBD2 (6 bases). This CDR3 is 16 amino acids long. Trimming shortened V by 5 bases and J by 7 bases, and 22 bases separated the two germline ends. The V gene's germline CDR1 is SGHTA and CDR2 FQGTGA.

This chain uses TRBV4-2 with TRBJ2-1; the match to TRBD2 covers 12 bases. Germline CDR1 reads LGHNA; CDR2 reads YNFKEQ. The CDR3 is 18 residues long. The V segment lost 1 base and the J segment 7 bases; nucleotides outside the gene matches: 11. Here the CDR3 DNA reads TGTGCCAGCAGCCAAGCAACCGCGACTAGCGGGAGTAAGAATGAGCAGTTCTTC. Protein: CASSQATATSGSKNEQFF.

As concerns this clone: This sample also contains other DNA sequences that code for the same CDR3. The chain couples TRBV5-1 to TRBJ2-5; possibly TRBD2 for D (5 bases). CDR3 size: 14 residues. Germline CDR1 SGHRS, CDR2 YFSETQ. Trimming took off 0 bases at V and 3 bases at J, with 9 bases between the two ends. CDR3 loop: CASSLEGREETQYF. In DNA form, the CDR3 reads TGCGCCAGCAGCTTGGAAGGGAGAGAAGAGACCCAGTACTTC. Looking up the rest from reference TRBV5-1 and TRBJ2-5 gives the full variable domain: KAGVTQTPRYLIKTRGQQVTLSCSPISGHRSVSWYQQTPGQGLQFLFEYFSETQRNKGNFPGRFSGRQFSNSRSEMNVSTLELGDSALYLCASSLEGREETQYFGPGTRLLVL.

This sequence joins TRBV28 and TRBJ1-5; the match to TRBD1 covers 7 bases. CDR1 MDHEN and CDR2 SYDVKM come from the germline V gene. V was pared by 6 bases and J by 3 bases, with 8 bases of the junction left unmatched. CDR3 length equals 15 residues. The CDR3 loop is CASSGRDRVNQPQHF. The CDR3 DNA reads TGTGCCAGCAGCGGCCGGGACAGAGTCAATCAGCCCCAGCATTTT.

The V call is TRBV6-5, the J call TRBJ1-4; D might be TRBD1 (6 bases). CDR1 and CDR2 from the germline V gene are MNHEY and SVGAGI. This CDR3 comprises 14 residues. Trimming removed 6 bases at V and 1 base at J, with 9 bases between. The DNA for the CDR3 is TGTGCCAGCAGCTGGGGGCGAACTAATGAAAAACTGTTTTTT. Amino acid sequence: CASSWGRTNEKLFF.

The chain uses TRBV19 and TRBJ1-4; 7 bases map to TRBD1. Trimming removed 6 bases from V and 8 bases from J; junction bases left unmatched: 9. Germline CDR1 is LNHDA and CDR2 is SQIVND (reference sequence). CDR3 length equals 14 residues. CDR3 amino acids: CASSFRDSREKLFF. In nucleotides, the CDR3 is TGTGCCAGTAGCTTCCGGGACAGCCGGGAAAAACTGTTTTTT.

This chain uses TRBV5-4 with TRBJ1-5; D gene uncertain. The germline gives CDR1 SGHNT, CDR2 YYREEE (reference sequence). This CDR3 has 13 amino acids. V gave up 0 bases and J gave up 4 bases, with 5 bases separating them. The CDR3 reads CASSLDLNQPQHF. CDR3 in DNA: TGTGCCAGCAGCTTGGACCTAAATCAGCCCCAGCATTTT.

This chain joins TRBV11-1 and TRBJ2-5; a weak D match, TRBD2 (6 bases). The V gene lost 8 bases and the J gene lost 3 bases, with 16 bases spanning the gap. The CDR3 sequence is 14 residues long. Germline CDR1 SGHAT, CDR2 FQDESV (reference sequence). The CDR3: CASGSGRREETQYF. CDR3 DNA: TGTGCCAGCGGCTCTGGTAGGAGGGAAGAGACCCAGTACTTC.

The V and J genes are TRBV2 and TRBJ1-2; possible D gene TRBD1, 6 bases. Germline-derived CDR1 and CDR2 are SNHLY and FYNNEI. The CDR3 has 12 residues. Trimming pared 7 bases from V and 6 bases from J, leaving 12 bases between. In nucleotides, the CDR3 is TGTGCCAGCACAACAGGGTGGAATGGCTACACCTTC. Residues: CASTTGWNGYTF.

The chain combines TRBV12-5 with TRBJ2-2, with D possibly being TRBD1 (6 bases). The CDR3 runs 12 residues. The germline V and J ends were trimmed by 7 bases and 4 bases, with 7 bases remaining between them. Germline V gene lookup returns CDR1 LGHNT and CDR2 FRNRAP. The CDR3 DNA reads as TGTGCTAGTGAAGGGGGCACCGGGGAGCTGTTTTTT. This sequence encodes CASEGGTGELFF.

The chain carries TRBV2 and TRBJ2-5; the match to TRBD2 covers 8 bases. Germline-derived CDR1 and CDR2 are SNHLY and FYNNEI. The CDR3 has 16 residues. V was clipped by 7 bases and J by 7 bases; unmatched bases: 17. The CDR3 nucleotides read TGTGCCAGCAACCTCCTCTCGGGGACTAGTTTAGGGACCCAGTACTTC. Protein product: CASNLLSGTSLGTQYF.

The chain carries TRBV29-1 and TRBJ2-1; 13 bases are a match to TRBD2. Germline assignment: CDR1 SQVTM and CDR2 ANQGSEA. The trim removed 0 bases at V and 10 bases at J, leaving 6 bases unmatched. This CDR3 has 15 amino acids. CDR3 sequence: CSVEDPLAGGGEQFF. In nucleotides, the CDR3 is TGCAGCGTTGAAGATCCACTAGCGGGAGGGGGGGAGCAGTTCTTC.

The chain employs TRBV27 and TRBJ2-7; 8 positions match TRBD2. V lost 4 bases and J lost 2; bases outside the gene matches: 7. Per the germline V gene, CDR1 is MNHEY and CDR2 is SMNVEV (reference sequence). CDR3 length equals 15 residues. The CDR3 DNA reads as TGTGCCAGCAGTTCGCTGGCGGGAGGACCCTACGAGCAGTACTTC. This encodes CASSSLAGGPYEQYF.

The chain links TRBV9 to TRBJ2-2; 11 bases match TRBD1. There are 19 residues in the CDR3. V lost 4 bases and J lost 6; bases outside the gene matches: 17. Germline V gene lookup returns CDR1 SGDLS and CDR2 YYNGEE. For the CDR3, the DNA is TGTGCCAGCAGCTCTCAACCATTCGGGACAGGGGGGTTTTCCGGGGAGCTGTTTTTT. Protein sequence: CASSSQPFGTGGFSGELFF.

V and J are TRBV27 and TRBJ2-5; D possibly corresponds to TRBD2 (5 bases). V lost 3 bases and J lost 5, with 13 bases in between. The CDR3 totals 14 residues. In germline, CDR1 is MNHEY, CDR2 SMNVEV (reference sequence). The CDR3 DNA sequence: TGTGCCAGCAGTTTTGGACTTTCTCGGGAGACCCAGTACTTC. It encodes CASSFGLSRETQYF.

This CDR3 reads CASSHGTGIHEQYF. CDR3 coding DNA: TGTGCCAGCAGCCATGGGACAGGGATCCACGAGCAGTACTTC. The chain employs TRBV14 and TRBJ2-7; 9 nucleotides align to TRBD1. This CDR3 is built from 14 residues. Trimming at V came to 3 bases and at J to 5 bases, leaving 5 bases not matched to a gene. CDR1 and CDR2 (germline): SGHDN, FVKESK.

This chain joins TRBV18 and TRBJ1-2, with D possibly being TRBD1 (5 bases). Looked up from germline, CDR1 is KGHSH and CDR2 is LQKENI. CDR3 length: 14 residues. V shed 3 bases and J shed 2 bases, with 10 bases lying between them. Written as DNA, the CDR3 is TGTGCCAGCTCACCCCAGGGTGGGAACTATGGCTACACCTTC. Protein: CASSPQGGNYGYTF.